This T cell receptor beta chain originates from a study of siplizumab effects on memory and regulatory T cells. Sequencing of each sample assayed roughly 9.8 x 10^4 TCR templates. Sequencing was performed with immunoSEQ multiplex PCR; in TCRdb, only in-frame clones are kept and a portion is missing. The repertoire holds 90,000 to 95,000 clones, with approximately 93% as singletons. About this clone itself: Its antigen is still unknown.

Overall study findings and caveats: Controls showed an average of approximately 28% Treg-derived mappable alloreactive CD4+ clones, while siplizumab showed around 73%. Most alloreactive clones went unmapped to unstimulated subsets; only a minor fraction mapped. Naive T cells were seemingly more diverse than memory cells, and major contributions to the alloresponse seemed to be made by them.

Sequencing was done on a sample of CD8+ T cells sorted from blood. The sequence came from a human donor in good health.

CDR3 residues: CSAVYSGTVSNTGELFF. CDR3 DNA: TGCAGCGCCGTATACTCCGGGACAGTCTCGAACACCGGGGAGCTGTTTTTT. This chain uses TRBV29-1 with TRBJ2-2; 7 positions agree with TRBD1. J lost 0 bases, V lost 7 bases, and 14 bases had no gene match. The CDR3 is 17 amino acids. The germline CDR1 and CDR2 sequences are SQVTM and ANQGSEA.